These 31 T cell receptor beta chains share one sample of origin, sequenced in a study of blood T cell repertoires in COVID-19. Repertoires were generated with immunoSEQ multiplex PCR, while TCRdb's copy carries only in-frame clones and drops some. The sample lists about 160,000 clones; 80% to 90% were seen once. Sequenced: peripheral blood. Receptors were obtained from a man in his fifties or sixties with acute or convalescent COVID-19.

This clone has a single count. The rearrangement links TRBV10-3 to TRBJ1-5; TRBD1 matches at 8 bases. The CDR3 runs 13 residues. Per germline, CDR1 ENHRY and CDR2 SYGVKD. The V segment lost 5 bases and the J segment 5 bases; nucleotides outside the gene matches: 2. CDR3 protein: CAISKTGDQPQHF. The CDR3 bases are TGTGCCATCAGTAAGACAGGGGATCAGCCCCAGCATTTT.

The gene calls are TRBV10-3 and TRBJ2-7; the match to TRBD1 covers 8 bases. The CDR3 totals 12 residues. J gave up 1 base and V 11 bases, and 4 bases lay outside the gene matches. CDR1 is ENHRY, CDR2 SYGVKD, per germline. CDR3 amino acids: CAAGQGSYEQYF. The CDR3 coding sequence is TGTGCCGCCGGACAGGGTTCCTACGAGCAGTACTTC.

The V call is TRBV7-2, the J call TRBJ2-7; D perhaps matches TRBD2 (5 bases). The V end was cut by 7 bases, the J end by 4 bases, with 8 bases between. The CDR3 has 11 residues. Germline V gene data show CDR1 as SGHTA and CDR2 as FQGNSA. In nucleotides, the CDR3 is TGTGCCAGCACCGCGGGTTACGAGCAGTACTTC. Translation gives CASTAGYEQYF.

This chain joins TRBV2 and TRBJ2-1, with D perhaps matching TRBD1 (6 bases). Deletions cut 2 bases from V and 3 bases from J, with 11 bases between. The germline CDR1 and CDR2 sequences are SNHLY and FYNNEI. The CDR3 length is 15 residues. The DNA of the CDR3 is TGTGCCAGCAGTGAACAGGGGCTCGTCTACAATGAGCAGTTCTTC. Residues: CASSEQGLVYNEQFF.

This chain joins TRBV11-2 and TRBJ1-2, with TRBD1 as a possible D gene (5 bases). The CDR3 covers 16 residues. V was clipped by 0 bases and J by 5 bases, with 16 bases between them. Germline-derived CDR1 and CDR2 are SGHAT and FQNNGV. CDR3 residues: CASSLDGRQSPYGYTF. Written as DNA, the CDR3 is TGTGCCAGCAGCTTAGATGGAAGACAGTCTCCTTATGGCTACACCTTC.

The rearrangement joins TRBV19 to TRBJ2-7; D possibly corresponds to TRBD2 (5 bases). Per the germline V gene, CDR1 is LNHDA and CDR2 is SQIVND (reference sequence). CDR3 size: 14 residues. Trimming shortened V by 1 base and J by 3 bases, and 10 bases separated the two germline ends. This CDR3 reads CASSIAAEGYEQYF. Here the CDR3 DNA reads TGTGCCAGTAGTATAGCTGCCGAGGGCTACGAGCAGTACTTC.

The CDR3 sequence: CASSSTTGAYGYTF. The CDR3 DNA follows: TGTGCCAGCAGCTCGACAACAGGTGCTTATGGCTACACCTTC. The chain couples TRBV5-6 to TRBJ1-2; D might be TRBD1 (5 bases). Germline lookup yields CDR1 SGHDT and CDR2 YYEEEE. V was trimmed by 3 bases and J by 5 bases, leaving 14 bases between them. The CDR3 is 14 amino acids.

The V gene is TRBV4-2, the J gene TRBJ2-7; D not certain. The CDR3 covers 14 residues. V was trimmed by 0 bases and J by 2 bases, leaving 8 bases between them. Germline V lookup: CDR1 LGHNA, CDR2 YNFKEQ. The CDR3 DNA sequence: TGTGCCAGCAGCCAAGAGATGGCCACCTACGAGCAGTACTTC. Translated: CASSQEMATYEQYF.

The genes are TRBV27 and TRBJ2-2, with D hard to call. CDR1 and CDR2 from the germline V gene are MNHEY and SMNVEV (reference sequence). The germline V and J ends were trimmed by 3 bases and 2 bases, with 10 bases remaining between them. This CDR3 has 15 amino acids. CDR3 residues: CASSFGAVNTGELFF. CDR3 sequence (DNA): TGTGCCAGCAGTTTCGGAGCAGTAAACACCGGGGAGCTGTTTTTT.

This chain joins TRBV6-2 or TRBV6-3 and TRBJ1-2; no clear D gene. Germline V gives CDR1 MNHEY, CDR2 SVGEGT. The CDR3 consists of 15 residues. The ends were cut back, 2 bases at V and 1 base at J, with 11 bases in the middle. The CDR3 here is CASSYGPGFNYGYTF. The CDR3 region has the DNA TGTGCCAGCAGTTACGGGCCAGGTTTTAACTATGGCTACACCTTC.

The rearrangement uses TRBV19 and TRBJ1-5; D gene uncertain. The CDR3 covers 13 residues. Germline loops: CDR1 LNHDA, CDR2 SQIVND (reference sequence). Trimming removed 6 bases from V and 0 bases from J, with 6 bases in between. In DNA form, the CDR3 reads TGTGCCAGTAGAACATATAGCAATCAGCCCCAGCATTTT. Translated: CASRTYSNQPQHF.

The CDR3, as DNA: TGTGCCACCAGTATACGGAGCACAGATACGCAGTATTTT. Residues: CATSIRSTDTQYF. The chain combines TRBV24-1 with TRBJ2-3; unclear D gene. CDR1 is KGHDR and CDR2 is SFDVKD in the germline V gene. The V end was cut by 6 bases, the J end by 0 bases, with 6 bases between. This CDR3 comprises 13 residues.

This chain joins TRBV4-3 and TRBJ1-6; 7 nucleotides line up with TRBD1. This CDR3 spans 15 amino acids. With V trimmed by 3 bases and J by 5 bases, 4 bases remained unmatched. Germline values: CDR1 LGHNA, CDR2 YSLEER. DNA of the CDR3: TGCGCCAGCAGCCACAATGACAGGGATAATTCACCCCTCCACTTT. Protein sequence: CASSHNDRDNSPLHF.

The V call is TRBV28, the J call TRBJ2-1, with TRBD2 matching over 8 bases. From germline, CDR1 is MDHEN and CDR2 SYDVKM. With V trimmed by 5 bases and J by 9 bases, 15 bases remained unmatched. The CDR3 sequence is 16 residues long. The CDR3 loop is CASSQSGGPLFGEQFF. The CDR3 nucleotides read TGTGCCAGCAGTCAAAGCGGGGGCCCCTTGTTCGGTGAGCAGTTCTTC.

In this sample, this clone turned up once. This chain links TRBV11-2 with TRBJ1-3; D remains ambiguous. Germline V CDR1 and CDR2: SGHAT, FQNNGV. V gave up 0 bases and J gave up 1 base, with 7 bases separating them. This CDR3 contains 15 residues. CDR3 in DNA: TGTGCCAGCAGCTTAGATCGGGTATCTGGAAACACCATATATTTT. Translated: CASSLDRVSGNTIYF.

V usage is TRBV19 and J usage is TRBJ2-7; D call uncertain. Germline CDR1 reads LNHDA; CDR2 reads SQIVND (reference sequence). The CDR3 spans 14 residues. V was trimmed by 5 bases and J by 3 bases, leaving 14 bases between them. CDR3 region: CASSSPVRGYEQYF. The CDR3 region has the DNA TGTGCCAGTAGTTCCCCCGTACGAGGCTACGAGCAGTACTTC.

The chain carries TRBV7-2 and TRBJ2-3, with a tentative D call TRBD1 (5 bases). The V and J ends lost 5 bases and 8 bases respectively, with 14 bases between them. The CDR3 is made up of 13 amino acids. The germline gives CDR1 SGHTA, CDR2 FQGNSA. CDR3 region: CASSVMTQGTQYF. CDR3 bases: TGTGCCAGCAGCGTTATGACTCAGGGTACGCAGTATTTT.

The V and J genes are TRBV7-2 and TRBJ1-5, with no clear D. V lost 1 base, J lost 2 bases, and 9 bases lay in between. The CDR3 runs 15 residues. Per the germline V gene, CDR1 is SGHTA and CDR2 is FQGNSA. CDR3 sequence reads: CASSLVGTGNQPQHF. The CDR3 region has the DNA TGTGCCAGCAGCTTAGTAGGTACAGGCAATCAGCCCCAGCATTTT.

This clone was picked up a small number of times. The chain couples TRBV7-9 to TRBJ2-7; TRBD1 is a possible D gene (6 bases). In germline, CDR1 is SEHNR, CDR2 FQNEAQ (reference sequence). Trimming shortened V by 5 bases and J by 13 bases, and 18 bases separated the two germline ends. This CDR3 comprises 12 residues. Here the CDR3 reads CASSPSGDHTYF. Here the CDR3 DNA reads TGTGCCAGCAGCCCGTCAGGGGACCACACCTACTTC.

This chain connects TRBV19 to TRBJ1-1; 7 bases align to TRBD1. The length of the CDR3 is 14 residues. Germline V lookup: CDR1 LNHDA, CDR2 SQIVND (reference sequence). V shed 10 bases and J 0 bases; nucleotides not matched to a gene: 8. In nucleotides, the CDR3 is TGTGCCACATTAGGGGACAGTATGAACACTGAAGCTTTCTTT. It codes for CATLGDSMNTEAFF.

The V and J genes are TRBV2 and TRBJ1-6; D gene ambiguous. From germline, CDR1 is SNHLY and CDR2 FYNNEI. This CDR3 region has 12 residues. Trimming left V 6 bases short and J 9 bases short, with 9 bases between. The DNA for the CDR3 is TGTGCCAGCAGCCAAAGAGCTTCACCCCTCCACTTT. As protein: CASSQRASPLHF.

The rearrangement uses TRBV27 and TRBJ1-2, with 7 bases lining up with TRBD1. The CDR3 runs 14 residues. Germline loops: CDR1 MNHEY, CDR2 SMNVEV (reference sequence). With V trimmed by 8 bases and J by 2 bases, 8 bases remained unmatched. This chain's CDR3 is CASSLDRANYGYTF. The CDR3 coding sequence is TGTGCCAGCTCCCTCGACAGGGCAAACTATGGCTACACCTTC.

The CDR3 sequence is CASSRRDVANYGYTF. The CDR3 DNA reads TGTGCCAGCAGTCGACGGGATGTTGCTAACTATGGCTACACCTTC. The rearrangement uses TRBV27 and TRBJ1-2; unclear D gene. The CDR3 loop spans 15 amino acids. Germline V gene lookup returns CDR1 MNHEY and CDR2 SMNVEV (reference sequence). Trimming took 5 bases from V and 0 from J, leaving 13 bases between them.

This clone was recorded a few times. This chain links TRBV9 with TRBJ1-3, with 7 bases aligning to TRBD1. The CDR3 has 16 amino acids. The germline V gene has CDR1 SGDLS and CDR2 YYNGEE. The ends lost 4 bases at V and 0 bases at J; junction bases unmatched: 7. CDR3 coding DNA: TGTGCCAGCAGCCCCCGGACAGGACTCTCTGGAAACACCATATATTTT. Protein sequence: CASSPRTGLSGNTIYF.

CDR3: CASSTKQGSYEQYF. The CDR3 bases are TGTGCCAGCAGCACAAAACAGGGGTCCTACGAGCAGTACTTC. This rearrangement joins TRBV5-4 to TRBJ2-7, with TRBD1 identical over 7 bases. Losses at the gene ends were 4 bases for V and 1 base for J; bases not matched to a gene: 5. The CDR3 contains 14 residues. Germline CDR1 reads SGHNT; CDR2 reads YYREEE (reference sequence).

The rearrangement links TRBV5-1 to TRBJ1-6, with 8 bases identical to TRBD1. The germline V gene encodes CDR1 SGHRS and CDR2 YFSETQ. With 5 bases clipped from V and 4 bases from J, the junction kept 2 bases outside the gene matches. CDR3 size: 14 residues. CDR3 bases: TGCGCCAGCAGGACAGGGGAATATAATTCACCCCTCCACTTT. It codes for CASRTGEYNSPLHF.

The CDR3: CASRQDREPNYGYTF. The DNA of the CDR3 is TGTGCCAGTAGACAGGACAGGGAGCCTAACTATGGCTACACCTTC. The V and J genes are TRBV19 and TRBJ1-2; 8 bases agree with TRBD1. V lost 6 bases, J lost 0 bases, and 6 bases stayed unmatched. CDR3 length equals 15 residues. In germline, CDR1 is LNHDA, CDR2 SQIVND (reference sequence).

V gene TRBV6-5 combines with J gene TRBJ1-2; D perhaps matches TRBD1 (5 bases). Trimming removed 4 bases at V and 0 bases at J, with 12 bases between. Germline values: CDR1 MNHEY, CDR2 SVGAGI. This CDR3 spans 15 amino acids. This chain's CDR3 is CASSWSREANYGYTF. The CDR3 coding sequence is TGTGCCAGCAGTTGGTCCAGGGAGGCTAACTATGGCTACACCTTC.

The J gene is TRBJ2-5, the V gene TRBV19; possible D gene TRBD1, 6 bases. CDR1 and CDR2 from the germline V gene are LNHDA and SQIVND (reference sequence). Trimming removed 4 bases from V and 4 bases from J, with 13 bases in between. The CDR3 contains 14 residues. CDR3 sequence: CASSTGHVRETQYF. CDR3 coding DNA: TGTGCCAGTAGTACGGGACATGTTCGAGAGACCCAGTACTTC.

The chain uses TRBV11-1 and TRBJ2-7, with a weak D call TRBD1 (5 bases). The CDR3 is 13 amino acids. Germline V CDR1 and CDR2: SGHAT, FQDESV (reference sequence). V was pared by 6 bases and J by 0 bases, with 9 bases between. The CDR3 here is CASRRDSSYEQYF. The DNA for the CDR3 is TGTGCCAGCAGACGCGACAGCTCCTACGAGCAGTACTTC.

V is TRBV10-2 and J is TRBJ1-1; D is unclear. The CDR3 extends over 13 amino acids. Trimming removed 4 bases at V and 1 base at J, with 7 bases between. Per germline, CDR1 WSHSY and CDR2 SAAADI. The CDR3 reads CASSGGRNTEAFF. The CDR3 region has the DNA TGCGCCAGCAGTGGTGGCAGGAACACTGAAGCTTTCTTT.